This note documents a single TCR beta chain sequence. As yet, its antigen is unknown. This entry is derived from a study of CD8+ T cells in alopecia areata. General observations from the study: Lesional scalp, notably in alopecia totalis/universalis, had clonality above that of normal scalp. Scalp data also include sequences from resident alphabeta T cells of normal skin.

Germline V gene sequence: CDR1 SNHLY, CDR2 FYNNEI. This CDR3 contains 15 residues. V lost 3 bases and J lost 0; bases outside the gene matches: 1. cDNA prepared by RNA extraction and subsequent reverse transcription served as the template for sequencing. Method: immunoSEQ multiplex PCR; TCRdb's copy keeps in-frame clones and lacks some. The sample has 98,000 or so clones, 59% seen once. The specimen was CD8+ T cells sorted from blood. The chain recombines TRBV2 with TRBJ2-3; 9 bases match TRBD2. The TCR originated in a human donor in good health. CDR3 in amino acids: CASSETSGSTDTQYF. The CDR3 DNA sequence: TGTGCCAGCAGTGAGACTAGCGGAAGCACAGATACGCAGTATTTT.